These 20 T cell receptor beta chains were all obtained from the same sample, sequenced in a study of CD8+ T cells in alopecia areata. Sequencing templates came from extracted RNA that was reverse transcribed into cDNA. Generated by immunoSEQ multiplex PCR, the TCRdb table keeps only in-frame clones and is missing some. The table has around 100,000 clones, around 86% seen once. Treatment described: oral pan-JAK inhibitor, 5-10 mg twice daily. Sample: CD8+ T cells sorted from blood, taken at approximately week 30, from a patient treated with tofacitinib. These receptors were obtained from a human donor with alopecia areata.

CDR3 amino acids: CASSIRPDRVYEQYF. The CDR3 nucleotides are TGTGCCAGTAGTATAAGGCCGGACAGGGTTTACGAGCAGTACTTC. The rearrangement uses TRBV19 and TRBJ2-7; TRBD1 matches at 8 bases. J lost 4 bases, V lost 2 bases, and 7 bases had no gene match. Germline V gives CDR1 LNHDA, CDR2 SQIVND (reference sequence). The CDR3 contains 15 residues.

The chain employs TRBV19 and TRBJ2-1, with 8 bases that match TRBD1. From germline, CDR1 is LNHDA and CDR2 SQIVND (reference sequence). Trimming removed 5 bases from V and 6 bases from J; junction bases left unmatched: 6. The CDR3 extends over 14 amino acids. The CDR3 coding sequence is TGTGCCAGTAGTCGGAACAGGGGGATCAATGAGCAGTTCTTC. Amino acids: CASSRNRGINEQFF.

The J gene is TRBJ2-5, the V gene TRBV7-9; no firm D call. The J call may not be correct, given that the DNA end is closer to TRBJ2-7. CDR3 length: 11 residues. Germline V CDR1 and CDR2: SEHNR, FQNEAQ (reference sequence). The CDR3 sequence is CASSFTYEQYF. CDR3 nucleotide sequence: TGTGCCAGCAGCTTCACCTACGAGCAGTACTTC.

To note about this clone: An end of the junction does not agree with germline; a read error may underlie this. V is TRBV29-1 and J is TRBJ1-1; weak D call: TRBD1 (6 bases). Germline CDR1 and CDR2: SQVTM and ANQGSEA. The CDR3 extends over 14 amino acids. This chain's CDR3 is CSVEGYRDYTEAFF. For the CDR3, the DNA is TGCAGCGTCGAAGGGTACAGGGACTACACTGAAGCTTTCTTT.

The chain carries TRBV11-1 and TRBJ2-3; D gene ambiguous. The ends were cut back, 4 bases at V and 0 bases at J, with 11 bases in the middle. Per the germline V gene, CDR1 is SGHAT and CDR2 is FQDESV (reference sequence). The CDR3 is 15 residues long. DNA of the CDR3: TGTGCCAGCAGCTCCTTGGGGTCTAGCACAGATACGCAGTATTTT. This translates into CASSSLGSSTDTQYF.

V is TRBV9 and J is TRBJ2-7; D not resolved. Gene TRBJ2-5 matches the end of the DNA better, so the J call may be wrong. The CDR3 covers 15 residues. Germline loops: CDR1 SGDLS, CDR2 YYNGEE. For the CDR3, the DNA is TGTGCCAGCAGCGCAGGCGGAGCTGTACAAGAGACCCAGTACTTC. As protein: CASSAGGAVQETQYF.

The chain is built from TRBV6-5 and TRBJ2-5, with TRBD2 matching over 9 bases. Germline V gene sequence: CDR1 MNHEY, CDR2 SVGAGI. V dropped 6 bases and J dropped 2; count of bases not matched to a gene: 4. CDR3 length equals 14 residues. The CDR3 reads CASSWTSVQETQYF. The CDR3 region has the DNA TGTGCCAGCAGCTGGACTAGCGTTCAAGAGACCCAGTACTTC.

The chain carries TRBV14 and TRBJ2-1; 10 bases map to TRBD2. CDR1 and CDR2 from the germline V gene are SGHDN and FVKESK. CDR3 length: 14 amino acids. J lost 16 bases, V lost 0 bases, and 9 bases had no gene match. The CDR3 nucleotides read TGTGCCAGCAGCCAAGAAGGTCGGACTAGCGGCAGCTTCTTC. Protein sequence: CASSQEGRTSGSFF.

The chain is built from TRBV6-6 and TRBJ1-2, with 9 bases identical to TRBD1. This CDR3 is 14 amino acids long. V was pared by 5 bases and J by 6 bases, with 7 bases of the junction left unmatched. Per germline, CDR1 MNHNY and CDR2 SVGAGI (reference sequence). The CDR3 nucleotides read TGTGCCAGCAGTGATTGGACAGGGGCTCATGGCTACACCTTC. Its translation is CASSDWTGAHGYTF.

The chain has TRBV25-1 and TRBJ2-5, with D perhaps matching TRBD2 (5 bases). Looked up from germline, CDR1 is MGHDK and CDR2 is SYGVNS. This CDR3 comprises 15 residues. V lost 5 bases and J lost 5, with 18 bases in between. The CDR3 reads CASSPQITRPETQYF. CDR3 nucleotide sequence: TGTGCCAGCAGTCCCCAAATTACTAGGCCGGAGACCCAGTACTTC.

The chain recombines TRBV7-9 with TRBJ2-7; the D is unclear. The V end lost 3 bases, the J end lost 2 bases, and 11 bases lay between the germline ends. The CDR3 runs 14 residues. Per germline, CDR1 SEHNR and CDR2 FQNEAQ (reference sequence). The chain's CDR3 is CASSLVERPYEQYF. The CDR3 nucleotides are TGTGCCAGCAGCTTGGTCGAGAGACCCTACGAGCAGTACTTC.

With regard to this clone: A read error may produce the germline difference seen at one junction end. The rearrangement joins TRBV2 to TRBJ2-3; D is possibly TRBD1 (6 bases). The CDR3 extends over 15 amino acids. Germline V gene data show CDR1 as SNHLY and CDR2 as FYNNEI. The CDR3 protein is CASSPGQSSTDMQYF. The DNA of the CDR3 is TGTGCCAGCAGTCCCGGACAGTCAAGCACAGATATGCAGTATTTT.

The V call is TRBV29-1, the J call TRBJ2-7; D tentatively reads TRBD1 or TRBD2 (5 bases each). The CDR3 loop spans 14 amino acids. Trimming took 1 base from V and 6 from J, leaving 16 bases between them. From germline, CDR1 is SQVTM and CDR2 ANQGSEA. CDR3 sequence (DNA): TGCAGCGTTGAAGGGCTACGAGGGGATTCCGAGCAGTACTTC. Residues: CSVEGLRGDSEQYF.

The J gene is TRBJ2-1, the V gene TRBV7-9; D perhaps matches TRBD2 (5 bases). Trimming removed 5 bases at V and 7 bases at J, with 12 bases between. This CDR3 comprises 13 residues. The germline V gene has CDR1 SEHNR and CDR2 FQNEAQ (reference sequence). CDR3: CASSTRADNEQFF. In DNA, the CDR3 is TGTGCCAGCAGCACTAGAGCGGATAATGAGCAGTTCTTC.

J is TRBJ2-1 and V is TRBV19; 8 positions agree with TRBD2. This CDR3 is 15 amino acids long. V trimming: 7 bases; J trimming: 2 bases; junction bases outside the gene matches: 7. Germline V CDR1 and CDR2: LNHDA, SQIVND (reference sequence). CDR3 amino acids: CASTPTSGPYNEQFF. The CDR3 region has the DNA TGTGCCAGTACCCCTACTAGCGGCCCCTACAATGAGCAGTTCTTC.

This rearrangement joins TRBV7-3 to TRBJ2-7; D not certain. V lost 2 bases and J lost 2, with 10 bases in between. The CDR3 consists of 14 residues. Germline assignment: CDR1 SGHTA and CDR2 FQGTGA. The CDR3 DNA reads TGTGCCAGCAGCTTATATCCAGGCCCCTACGAGCAGTACTTC. Translation gives CASSLYPGPYEQYF.

V gene TRBV27 combines with J gene TRBJ2-5; weak D call: TRBD1 (5 bases). This CDR3 is built from 12 residues. V was clipped by 8 bases and J by 5 bases, with 12 bases between them. CDR1 and CDR2 (germline): MNHEY, SMNVEV (reference sequence). CDR3: CASGATSETQYF. The CDR3 bases are TGTGCCAGCGGGGCTACCTCTGAGACCCAGTACTTC.

The chain uses TRBV12-5 and TRBJ2-7, with a tentative D call TRBD2 (6 bases). Deletions cut 5 bases from V and 7 bases from J, with 9 bases between. CDR1 LGHNT and CDR2 FRNRAP come from the germline V gene. The CDR3 totals 11 residues. CDR3 region: CASGIGREQYF. DNA of the CDR3: TGTGCTAGTGGTATTGGGAGGGAGCAGTACTTC.

The CDR3: CASSYSRVNEQFF. The DNA for the CDR3 is TGTGCCAGCAGTTACTCGAGGGTCAATGAGCAGTTCTTC. The chain links TRBV6-5 to TRBJ2-1; possibly TRBD2 for D (5 bases). From germline, CDR1 is MNHEY and CDR2 SVGAGI. This CDR3 is built from 13 residues. Between the trimmed V and J ends, which lost 0 bases and 6 bases, there was a span of 6 bases.

CDR3 protein: CASRHMPGQGRRIPDTQYF. CDR3 coding DNA: TGTGCCAGCAGACACATGCCGGGACAGGGCCGCCGTATACCAGATACGCAGTATTTT. The chain employs TRBV7-9 and TRBJ2-3; 9 bases fit TRBD1. The junction had 20 bases not matched to a gene; V was cut back by 6 bases and J by 4 bases. This CDR3 spans 19 amino acids. The V gene's germline CDR1 is SEHNR and CDR2 FQNEAQ (reference sequence). The whole variable domain, filled in from reference TRBV7-9 and TRBJ2-3, reads DTGVSQNPRHKITKRGQNVTFRCDPISEHNRLYWYRQTLGQGPEFLTYFQNEAQLEKSRLLSDRFSAERPKGSFSTLEIQRTEQGDSAMYLCASRHMPGQGRRIPDTQYFGPGTRLTVL.